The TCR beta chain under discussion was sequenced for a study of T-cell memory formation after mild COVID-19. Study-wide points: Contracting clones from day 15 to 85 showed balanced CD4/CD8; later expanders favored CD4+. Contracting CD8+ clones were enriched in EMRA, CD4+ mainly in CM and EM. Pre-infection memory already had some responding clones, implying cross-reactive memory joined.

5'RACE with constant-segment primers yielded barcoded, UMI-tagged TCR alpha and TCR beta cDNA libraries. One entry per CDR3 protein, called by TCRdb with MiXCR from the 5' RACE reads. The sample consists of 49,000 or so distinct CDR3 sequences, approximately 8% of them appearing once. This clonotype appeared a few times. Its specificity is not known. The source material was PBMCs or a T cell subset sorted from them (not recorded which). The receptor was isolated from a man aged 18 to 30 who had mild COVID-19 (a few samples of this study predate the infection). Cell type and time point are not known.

The CDR3 loop reads CASSLITGGYTGELFF. The CDR3 coding sequence is TGTGCCAGCAGCTTAATCACAGGGGGATACACCGGGGAGCTGTTTTTT. The rearrangement uses TRBV7-9 and TRBJ2-2, with 8 bases identical to TRBD1. Germline CDR1 reads SEHNR; CDR2 reads FQNEAQ (reference sequence). The CDR3 runs to 16 residues. V lost 2 bases and J lost 3; bases outside the gene matches: 5.